The source of this TCR beta chain is a study of response to subunit inactivated influenza vaccine. TCRdb passed the RT-PCR reads through MiXCR, listing each CDR3 protein once. This sample carries around 570,000 distinct CDR3 sequences, less than 8% of them seen once, and the ten largest clones take 13%. This clonotype was counted a few times. Germline V gene data show CDR1 as MNHEY and CDR2 as SVGAGI. V was clipped by 4 bases and J by 5 bases, with 12 bases between them. There are 13 residues in the CDR3. J is TRBJ2-7 and V is TRBV6-5; possible D gene TRBD1, 6 bases. The clonotype was recovered from a man aged 50-75 years who received an inactivated influenza vaccine. This specimen consisted of PBMCs from blood, obtained less than 30 months after vaccination. CDR3 nucleotide sequence: TGTGCCAGCAGTTCACCGGGACATAACGAGCAGTACTTC. Protein: CASSSPGHNEQYF.